A selection of T cell receptor beta chains follows, all from one sample in a study of blood T cell repertoires in COVID-19. Profiling relied on immunoSEQ multiplex PCR, and the TCRdb table lists in-frame clones only, not all of them. The sample lists 200,000 or so clones; approximately 90% were seen once. Sequencing was carried out using PBMCs or T cells enriched from blood (not recorded which). The receptors were gathered from a woman aged 25-40 years who had recovered from COVID-19. The CDR3 runs from the conserved cysteine through the conserved F or W. Expanded clones get a size class; other rows say once, few or many, or leave the size out.

V gene,clone size,CDR3 length,CDR3 protein
TRBV23-1,.,14,CASGIGGPRYEQYF
TRBV4-1,.,16,CASSQGSGGLTYEQYF
TRBV29-1,.,12,CSGGQANYGYTF
TRBV5-1,.,14,CASSFSQRLDEQFF
TRBV6-5,.,13,CASSPGQKNIQYF
TRBV3-1/TRBV3-2,.,18,CASSQGTRGPSGANVLTF
TRBV27,.,17,CASSYQRTGNSFYEQYF
TRBV4-1,.,15,CASSQDAVRGETQYF
TRBV4-1,.,14,CASGPLEGNQPQHF
TRBV3-1/TRBV3-2,.,15,CASSRNHRKGEKLFF
TRBV5-4,.,17,CASSLLSGGHSYNEQFF
TRBV7-2,.,14,CASSLEPTVTEAFF
TRBV6-5,.,15,CASSRTGGTYNEQFF
TRBV4-3,.,15,CASRRGSGGYNEQFF
TRBV18,.,16,CASSQNRDNSGNTIYF
TRBV28,.,12,CASTQRNQPQHF
TRBV6-5,.,15,CASSRRQGDFYGYTF
TRBV18,.,15,CASSPYSVSNQPQHF
TRBV7-9,.,13,CASSLSADTEAFF
TRBV6-5,.,13,CASSKLGSYGYTF
TRBV2,.,14,CASSEVDRGVEAFF
TRBV28,.,15,CASSLPPGDSYGYTF
TRBV6-5,.,15,CASTQGAYSNQPQHF
TRBV18,.,15,CASSPGTGGFTEAFF
TRBV7-3,.,12,CASSLGADTQYF
TRBV19,.,17,CASSIGGGVGGANVLTF
TRBV10-2,.,15,CASRGQGLMNTEAFF
TRBV11-2,.,15,CASSTGQGPNQPQHF
TRBV7-9,.,15,CASSLDRPTNYGYTF
TRBV2,.,14,CASSEFWDNPEAFF
TRBV12-3/TRBV12-4,.,12,CASARQKNIQYF
TRBV19,.,13,CASSSGEYNEQFF
TRBV4-2,.,15,CASSHQDRESQPQHF
TRBV19,once,17,CASSASSGQVYTYGYTF
TRBV4-3,.,16,CASSQDISQGLGPQHF
TRBV12-3/TRBV12-4,.,11,CASSLAREQFF
TRBV27,.,13,CASAPTRYYGYTF
TRBV7-2,.,15,CASSRTRRLNTEAFF
TRBV11-3,.,13,CASSGLQGDEQFF
TRBV2,few,15,CASSEDPGRNSPLHF
TRBV7-2,.,14,CASAQGLALDTQYF
TRBV4-2,.,14,CASSTRDRGDTQYF
TRBV19,.,15,CASSTETGGGSPLHF
TRBV7-3,.,13,CASSLSGKSEQYF
TRBV5-1,once,15,CASRVRQGTYNEQFF
TRBV11-3,.,15,CASSLGQGARVEQFF
TRBV6-5,.,14,CASSQGARGNTIYF
TRBV5-1,.,16,CASSLAGQGNTGELFF
TRBV6-1,.,14,CASSDNRGGTEAFF
TRBV5-6,.,13,CASSLIRNTEAFF
TRBV12-3/TRBV12-4,.,13,CASTQGAGGELFF
TRBV7-9,.,15,CASSLGATLLDEQYF
TRBV2,.,14,CASSLTGDGNTIYF
TRBV6-5,.,14,CASISGGGKETQYF